These 26 T cell receptor beta chains were sequenced from one sample in a study of T cells in Graves' hyperthyroidism and ophthalmopathy. The source material, RNA transcripts, was used to amplify TCR beta CDR3 regions. The TCR CDR3 first-round RT-PCR relied on the HTBI primer set. TCRdb re-derived calls from the multiplex PCR reads in MiXCR, one entry per CDR3 protein. The sample has more than 500,000 distinct CDR3 sequences, 16% seen once. Sequenced input: blood. These receptors were collected from a woman aged 25-40 years with Graves' ophthalmopathy.

This clonotype was found many times. This chain connects TRBV28 to TRBJ2-3; no clear D. V shed 0 bases and J shed 0 bases, with 7 bases lying between them. Germline V lookup: CDR1 MDHEN, CDR2 SYDVKM. This CDR3 region has 15 residues. CDR3 protein: CASSLWGTSTDTQYF. The CDR3 DNA sequence: TGTGCCAGCAGTTTATGGGGAACTAGCACAGATACGCAGTATTTT.

This clonotype occurred many times. The rearrangement links TRBV14 to TRBJ2-1; TRBD1 agrees at 9 bases. Germline values: CDR1 SGHDN, CDR2 FVKESK. Trimming at V came to 4 bases and at J to 8 bases, leaving 6 bases not matched to a gene. The CDR3 covers 14 residues. In DNA form, the CDR3 reads TGTGCCAGCAGCCTTCTGGGACAGGGCTATGAGCAGTTCTTC. This sequence encodes CASSLLGQGYEQFF.

CDR3 coding DNA: TGTGCCAGCAGCCGGGACAGGGGAGTGCGGAACTATGGCTACACCTTC. This codes for CASSRDRGVRNYGYTF. V usage is TRBV5-5 and J usage is TRBJ1-2, with TRBD1 matching 10 bases. The CDR3 extends over 16 amino acids. With V trimmed by 4 bases and J by 2 bases, 8 bases remained unmatched. CDR1 is SGHKS, CDR2 YYEKEE, per germline (reference sequence).

This clonotype was seen at least ten times. The chain links TRBV7-2 to TRBJ1-1; D unclear. V lost 2 bases, J lost 8 bases, and 6 bases lay in between. CDR3 length: 11 amino acids. In germline, CDR1 is SGHTA, CDR2 FQGNSA. CDR3 amino acids: CASSLLTEAFF. CDR3 nucleotides: TGTGCCAGCAGCTTACTAACAGAAGCTTTCTTT.

J is TRBJ2-7 and V is TRBV5-1; tentatively, D is TRBD1 (6 bases). The CDR3 totals 14 residues. Trimming took off 5 bases at V and 0 bases at J, with 12 bases between the two ends. Germline values: CDR1 SGHRS, CDR2 YFSETQ. Here the CDR3 DNA reads TGCGCCAGCAGGCGACAGGCCAGCTCCTACGAGCAGTACTTC. This gives the protein CASRRQASSYEQYF.

This clonotype appeared a few times. The chain links TRBV14 to TRBJ2-5; D is unclear. The CDR3 length is 13 residues. Germline V gene sequence: CDR1 SGHDN, CDR2 FVKESK. Trimming stripped 0 bases from V and 7 bases from J, with 9 bases between. CDR3 nucleotides: TGTGCCAGCAGCCAAGATATCGGACGGACCCAGTACTTC. Translating it yields CASSQDIGRTQYF.

This clonotype has more than one count but fewer than ten. The rearrangement links TRBV12-3 or TRBV12-4 to TRBJ1-6; no clear D gene. This CDR3 comprises 15 residues. V dropped 2 bases and J dropped 7 bases, with 12 bases sitting between them. CDR3 in amino acids: CASSLTPGYNSPLHF. Written as DNA, the CDR3 is TGTGCCAGCAGTTTAACCCCGGGGTACAATTCACCCCTCCACTTT.

With respect to this clonotype: Just one base apart from a much larger clone, this may be a read error. The chain combines TRBV6-5 with TRBJ2-1; D gene uncertain. The CDR3 covers 16 residues. CDR1 is MNHEY, CDR2 SVGAGI, per germline. The CDR3 DNA reads TGTGCCAGCAGTTACTCGGACCAATCCTCCTACAATGAGCAGCTCTTC. Translation gives CASSYSDQSSYNEQLF.

CDR3 DNA sequence: TGTGCCACCAGTGAGTGGACAGGGAAGCACTATGGCTACACCTTC. This translates into CATSEWTGKHYGYTF. The gene calls are TRBV24-1 and TRBJ1-2; 8 positions agree with TRBD1. Trimming removed 4 bases from V and 3 bases from J; junction bases left unmatched: 6. Looked up from germline, CDR1 is KGHDR and CDR2 is SFDVKD. The length of the CDR3 is 15 residues.

This clonotype was seen many times. V usage is TRBV6-1 and J usage is TRBJ2-2, with D possibly matching TRBD2 (6 bases). Germline V gene lookup returns CDR1 MNHNS and CDR2 SASEGT. The CDR3 sequence is 14 residues long. Deletions cut 5 bases from V and 2 bases from J, with 9 bases between. The CDR3 DNA follows: TGTGCCAGCAGTTGGGACTTTAACACCGGGGAGCTGTTTTTT. Translating it yields CASSWDFNTGELFF.

Notes on this clonotype: The junction departs from germline at one end; a sequencing error may be responsible. The chain uses TRBV7-3 and TRBJ2-7; TRBD2 matches 10 bases. Germline V gives CDR1 SGHTA, CDR2 FQGTGA. The CDR3 totals 14 residues. CDR3 coding DNA: TGTGCCAGCAGCGCTAGCGGGAGCTCCCACGAGCAGTACTTC. It codes for CASSASGSSHEQYF.

A few counts support this clonotype. V gene TRBV29-1 combines with J gene TRBJ2-5; TRBD1 aligns across 7 bases. V trimming: 7 bases; J trimming: 4 bases; junction bases outside the gene matches: 6. There are 12 residues in the CDR3. The germline V gene has CDR1 SQVTM and CDR2 ANQGSEA. The CDR3 reads CSAPQGSETQYF. Written as DNA, the CDR3 is TGCAGCGCTCCACAGGGGTCAGAGACCCAGTACTTC.

There are a few counts of this clonotype. CDR3 in DNA: TGTGCCATCAGTGAGGATCCGGAGACCCAGTACTTC. As protein: CAISEDPETQYF. The chain recombines TRBV10-3 with TRBJ2-5; the D is unclear. Trimming stripped 2 bases from V and 5 bases from J, with 6 bases between. Germline values: CDR1 ENHRY, CDR2 SYGVKD. This CDR3 has 12 residues.

This clonotype showed up many times. V and J are TRBV7-8 and TRBJ2-7; possibly TRBD1 for D (6 bases). CDR1 is SGHVS, CDR2 FQNEAQ, per germline. The CDR3 length is 15 residues. Trimming shortened V by 2 bases and J by 4 bases, and 15 bases separated the two germline ends. CDR3 in DNA: TGTGCCAGCAGCTTACGGGACACCGCCAGATACGAGCAGTACTTC. This encodes CASSLRDTARYEQYF.

The V call is TRBV12-3 or TRBV12-4, the J call TRBJ2-2; TRBD2 is a possible D gene (5 bases). The CDR3 has 15 residues. V was shortened by 5 bases and J by 4 bases, with 14 bases between the two germline ends. This CDR3 reads CASSPGLSPTGELFF. In nucleotides, the CDR3 is TGTGCCAGCAGTCCAGGACTCTCCCCCACCGGGGAGCTGTTTTTT.

The sample holds a few counts of this clonotype. This sequence joins TRBV5-6 and TRBJ1-1; a possible D gene is TRBD1 (5 bases). With 8 bases removed from V and 2 bases from J, the gap between germline ends came to 13 bases. The germline V gene has CDR1 SGHDT and CDR2 YYEEEE. The CDR3 spans 13 residues. CDR3 sequence (DNA): TGTGCCAGTAACAGGTTGGGTAACACTGAAGCTTTCTTT. Its translation is CASNRLGNTEAFF.

Comments on this clonotype: This may stem from a read error, because a much larger clone lies one nucleotide away. The chain employs TRBV7-2 and TRBJ2-5; TRBD1 or TRBD2 may be the D gene (6 bases each). This CDR3 is built from 14 residues. Germline lookup yields CDR1 SGHTA and CDR2 FQGNSA. Written as DNA, the CDR3 is TGTGCCAGCAGCCTCGGGGGCCTCCAAGGGACCCAGTACTTC. It yields the protein CASSLGGLQGTQYF.

In its sample, this clonotype was seen many times. The J gene is TRBJ2-6, the V gene TRBV5-1; D is unresolved. V was cut by 0 bases and J by 4 bases, with 8 bases left in between. The CDR3 totals 15 residues. Germline assignment: CDR1 SGHRS and CDR2 YFSETQ. The CDR3 sequence is CASSLDGRGANVLTF. CDR3 coding DNA: TGCGCCAGCAGCTTGGACGGAAGAGGGGCCAACGTCCTGACTTTC.

Only a few counts were recorded for this clonotype. This chain joins TRBV20-1 and TRBJ1-6; perhaps TRBD1 as D (6 bases). CDR1 and CDR2 from the germline V gene are DFQATT and SNEGSKA (reference sequence). Between the trimmed V and J ends, which lost 3 bases and 7 bases, there was a span of 19 bases. The CDR3 is made up of 16 amino acids. The CDR3 is CSASRGLIDRNSPLHF. The DNA of the CDR3 is TGCAGTGCTAGTCGGGGGCTGATTGATCGGAATTCACCCCTCCACTTT.

The chain employs TRBV18 and TRBJ2-3; D call uncertain. CDR1 KGHSH and CDR2 LQKENI come from the germline V gene. This CDR3 has 14 amino acids. V was cut by 1 base and J by 0 bases, with 5 bases left in between. CDR3 DNA sequence: TGTGCCAGCTCACCACGCGAGAGCACAGATACGCAGTATTTT. Its translation is CASSPRESTDTQYF.

The gene calls are TRBV6-1 and TRBJ2-3, with TRBD2 matching 8 bases. The CDR3 loop spans 14 amino acids. CDR1 is MNHNS, CDR2 SASEGT, per germline. CDR3 coding DNA: TGTGCTACGAGACCGGGAGGGCGCACAGATACGCAGTATTTT. This sequence encodes CATRPGGRTDTQYF.

This clonotype was counted only a few times. This chain uses TRBV10-3 with TRBJ1-3; TRBD1 is a possible D gene (5 bases). Trimming removed 6 bases at V and 0 bases at J, with 9 bases between. The CDR3 has 14 residues. The V gene's germline CDR1 is ENHRY and CDR2 SYGVKD. CDR3 sequence reads: CAISETVSGNTIYF. The CDR3 coding sequence is TGTGCCATCAGCGAGACAGTCTCTGGAAACACCATATATTTT.

This clonotype was picked up many times. The V gene is TRBV2, the J gene TRBJ2-1, with D perhaps matching TRBD2 (6 bases). This CDR3 contains 17 residues. V gave up 6 bases and J gave up 5 bases, with 23 bases separating them. Per germline, CDR1 SNHLY and CDR2 FYNNEI. The CDR3 sequence is CASRGYTSFSAHNEQFF. CDR3 DNA sequence: TGTGCCAGCAGAGGATATACTAGCTTTTCAGCCCACAATGAGCAGTTCTTC.

This clonotype was seen many times. This chain joins TRBV18 and TRBJ2-1, with D unresolved. Deletions cut 0 bases from V and 6 bases from J, with 6 bases between. The CDR3 contains 13 residues. Per germline, CDR1 KGHSH and CDR2 LQKENI. The CDR3 reads CASSPPLSNEQFF. The CDR3 nucleotides read TGTGCCAGCTCACCACCCCTCAGCAATGAGCAGTTCTTC. Using reference TRBV18 and TRBJ2-1 for the parts outside the CDR3, the full variable domain is NAGVMQNPRHLVRRRGQEARLRCSPMKGHSHVYWYRQLPEEGLKFMVYLQKENIIDESGMPKERFSAEFPKEGPSILRIQQVVRGDSAAYFCASSPPLSNEQFFGPGTRLTVL.

J is TRBJ2-2 and V is TRBV5-8; D ambiguous. Germline CDR1 SGHTS, CDR2 YDEGEE. V was clipped by 1 base and J by 0 bases, with 7 bases between them. The CDR3 extends over 15 amino acids. In DNA, the CDR3 is TGTGCCAGCAGCTTGTTTGGGGCGAACACCGGGGAGCTGTTTTTT. This encodes CASSLFGANTGELFF.

At least ten counts were recorded for this clonotype. The J gene is TRBJ2-1, the V gene TRBV30; D is unresolved. V was cut by 1 base and J by 10 bases, with 11 bases left in between. The CDR3 has 12 residues. Germline CDR1 GTSNPN, CDR2 SVGIG (reference sequence). Here the CDR3 reads CAWSGFLEEQFF. In nucleotides, the CDR3 is TGTGCCTGGAGTGGGTTCTTGGAGGAGCAGTTCTTC.